This T cell receptor (beta chain) derives from a study of cytomegalovirus exposure and HLA in healthy donors. Donors counted as nominally healthy when sampled, yet unrecorded immune exposures were likely. The V end lost 2 bases, the J end lost 2 bases, and 17 bases lay between the germline ends. The CDR3 runs to 17 residues. Germline CDR1 SGHDT, CDR2 YYEEEE. Study-level findings and limits: The majority of CMV-associated TCR beta chains were reported as apparently HLA-restricted in a later analysis.

The PCR was carried out with 60 Vbeta primers and 13 Jbeta primers. Assay used: immunoSEQ multiplex PCR; TCRdb lists only in-frame clones, some missing. Here the sample spans fewer than 250,000 clones, approximately 80% being singletons. This clone was seen once. Its specificity is unknown. Material for sequencing was PBMCs. The chain joins TRBV5-6 to TRBJ1-3; perhaps TRBD1 as D (5 bases). The origin of this receptor is a woman aged 40 to 49 in good health and CMV-seronegative. CDR3 sequence: CASSFFFQKGAGNTIYF. CDR3 bases: TGTGCCAGCAGCTTCTTTTTCCAAAAAGGGGCTGGAAACACCATATATTTT.